These T cell receptor beta chains were read from a single sample in a study of cytomegalovirus exposure and HLA in healthy donors. TCRdb's copy holds only in-frame clones and misses some; the assay was immunoSEQ multiplex PCR. Of some 90,000 clones in the sample, roughly 89% were seen once. The sample comprised PBMCs. The receptors stem from a woman in her thirties in good health and CMV-seronegative. Both conserved end residues are part of each CDR3. A D gene is named only where the DNA matches it firmly. Size tells how often a clone was seen (once, few, many) or the class of an expanded clone, and some rows leave it out.

clone size	V gene	D gene	J gene	CDR3 protein	CDR3 DNA
-	TRBV4-1	-	TRBJ1-1	CASSRGPAGDTEAFF	TGCGCCAGCAGCCGGGGCCCTGCGGGGGACACTGAAGCTTTCTTT
-	TRBV10-3	-	TRBJ1-1	CAISESPGEAFF	TGTGCCATCAGTGAGAGCCCAGGTGAAGCTTTCTTT
-	TRBV18	-	TRBJ2-2	CASSPEIFTGELFF	TGTGCCAGCTCACCGGAGATCTTCACCGGGGAGCTGTTTTTT
-	TRBV7-2	-	TRBJ2-5	CASSLSLAKETQYF	TGTGCCAGCAGCTTATCACTAGCTAAAGAGACCCAGTACTTC
-	TRBV9	TRBD2	TRBJ2-1	CASTSAGGLGEQFF	TGTGCCAGCACCTCGGCGGGAGGGCTTGGTGAGCAGTTCTTC
-	TRBV7-9	TRBD1	TRBJ1-2	CASSFGIRGREGYTF	TGTGCCAGCAGCTTCGGTATTAGGGGGCGCGAGGGCTACACCTTC
-	TRBV6-1	-	TRBJ2-2	CASSEFSANTGELFF	TGTGCCAGCAGTGAATTTAGCGCGAACACCGGGGAGCTGTTTTTT
once	TRBV7-3	TRBD2	TRBJ2-1	CASSLTALAGGGGNEQFF	TGTGCCAGCAGCTTAACGGCCCTAGCGGGAGGAGGCGGCAATGAGCAGTTCTTC
-	TRBV11-1	-	TRBJ2-2	CASSLDKTGELFF	TGTGCCAGCAGCTTAGACAAGACCGGGGAGCTGTTTTTT
once	TRBV28	TRBD1	TRBJ1-1	CASTPPGGRGTEAFF	TGTGCCAGCACCCCTCCAGGGGGAAGGGGCACTGAAGCTTTCTTT
-	TRBV7-9	TRBD1	TRBJ2-3	CASSSLTGTSDTQYF	TGTGCCAGCAGCTCGTTGACAGGGACATCGGATACGCAGTATTTT
once	TRBV10-3	-	TRBJ1-5	CAISDGGNGNQPQHF	TGTGCCATCAGTGACGGGGGAAATGGCAATCAGCCCCAGCATTTT
-	TRBV18	TRBD1	TRBJ1-1	CASSPNTQGSAFF	TGTGCCAGCTCACCAAACACACAGGGGTCGGCTTTCTTT
-	TRBV15	-	TRBJ1-2	CATRQGFSGYGYTF	TGTGCCACCAGACAGGGCTTTAGTGGGTATGGCTACACCTTC
-	TRBV5-1	TRBD1	TRBJ1-1	CASSRTRQGQNTEAFF	TGCGCCAGCAGCCGAACACGACAGGGGCAAAACACTGAAGCTTTCTTT
-	TRBV7-9	TRBD1	TRBJ1-3	CASSAGQGFDTIYF	TGTGCCAGCAGCGCGGGACAGGGTTTTGACACCATATATTTT
-	TRBV9	TRBD2	TRBJ2-3	CASSLSGGDTQYF	TGTGCCAGCAGCCTAAGCGGGGGGGATACGCAGTATTTT
-	TRBV28	TRBD2	TRBJ2-5	CASSTSGEETQYF	TGTGCCAGCAGTACTAGCGGCGAAGAGACCCAGTACTTC
-	TRBV18	TRBD1	TRBJ2-2	CASSPMTGADTGELFF	TGTGCCAGCTCACCAATGACAGGGGCGGACACCGGGGAGCTGTTTTTT
-	TRBV10-3	TRBD1	TRBJ2-7	CAISEHRDRDGPNGF	TGTGCCATCAGTGAGCACCGGGACAGGGATGGTCCTAATGGGTTC
-	TRBV7-9	-	TRBJ2-1	CATEPEYNEQFF	TGTGCCACCGAACCGGAGTACAATGAGCAGTTCTTC
-	TRBV27	-	TRBJ2-5	CASSPSGRQETQYF	TGTGCCAGCAGTCCATCCGGGAGACAAGAGACCCAGTACTTC
-	TRBV11-3	TRBD2	TRBJ2-3	CASSSGLAGGTDTQYF	TGTGCCAGCAGCTCCGGACTAGCGGGGGGCACAGATACGCAGTATTTT
-	TRBV5-1	TRBD2	TRBJ2-5	CASTLTSGQETQYF	TGCGCCAGCACCCTGACTAGCGGCCAAGAGACCCAGTACTTC
-	TRBV28	TRBD1	TRBJ2-7	CASSIIASRDRGYEQYF	TGTGCCAGCAGCATAATTGCTTCCCGGGACAGGGGCTACGAGCAGTACTTC
-	TRBV9	-	TRBJ2-3	CASSDRWYTDTQYF	TGTGCCAGCAGCGACAGGTGGTACACAGATACGCAGTATTTT